This T cell receptor beta chain originates from a study of OX40 agonist ivuxolimab in advanced cancers. Study results and caveats: Clonal expansion by week 6 occurred in CD4+ and CD8+ blood T cells (at 0.1 to 3.0 mg/kg).

This clone has more than one count but fewer than ten. Its cognate antigen is unknown. Clones were sequenced by immunoSEQ multiplex PCR, and TCRdb holds only the in-frame ones, with some missing. Altogether approximately 94,000 clones are present, around four fifths being singletons, with the ten largest covering about 1.1%. The sample here was CD4+ or CD8+ T cells sorted from blood, taken in a trial of the OX40 agonist ivuxolimab. The sequence came from an adult with an advanced solid tumor such as melanoma, head and neck, liver or kidney cancer.

The CDR3 DNA is TGTGCCAGCAGTTTAGCGGCCAACTCCTACGAGCAGTACGTC. Protein sequence: CASSLAANSYEQYV. The chain recombines TRBV28 with TRBJ2-7, with D hard to call. V gave up 2 bases and J gave up 0 bases, with 8 bases separating them. Per the germline V gene, CDR1 is MDHEN and CDR2 is SYDVKM. The CDR3 runs to 14 residues.